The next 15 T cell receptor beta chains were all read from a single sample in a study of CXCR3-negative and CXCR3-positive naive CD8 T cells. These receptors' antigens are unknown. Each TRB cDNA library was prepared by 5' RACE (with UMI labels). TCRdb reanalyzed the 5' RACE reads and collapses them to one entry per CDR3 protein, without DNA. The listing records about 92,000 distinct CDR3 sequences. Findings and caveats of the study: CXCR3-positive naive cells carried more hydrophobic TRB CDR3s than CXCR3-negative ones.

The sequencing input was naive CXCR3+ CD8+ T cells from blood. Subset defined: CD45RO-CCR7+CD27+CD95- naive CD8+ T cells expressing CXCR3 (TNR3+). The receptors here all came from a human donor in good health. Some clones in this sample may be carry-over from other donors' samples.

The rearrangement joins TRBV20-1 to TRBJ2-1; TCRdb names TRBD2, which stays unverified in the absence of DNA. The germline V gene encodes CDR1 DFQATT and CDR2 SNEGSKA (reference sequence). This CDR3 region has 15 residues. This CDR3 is CSAAVGTSGYNEQFF.

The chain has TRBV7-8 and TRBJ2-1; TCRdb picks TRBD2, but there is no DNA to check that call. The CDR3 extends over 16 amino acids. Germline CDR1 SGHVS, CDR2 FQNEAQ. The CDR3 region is CASSLEASGDYNEQFF.

CDR3 protein: CASSLQWGGGYEQYF. The chain couples TRBV12-3 or TRBV12-4 to TRBJ2-7; TCRdb's D call of TRBD2 is untestable without DNA. The CDR3 loop spans 15 amino acids.

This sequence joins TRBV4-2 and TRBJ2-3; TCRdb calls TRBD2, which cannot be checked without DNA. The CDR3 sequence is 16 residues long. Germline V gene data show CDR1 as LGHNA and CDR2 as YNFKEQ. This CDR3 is CASSQGDGGSADTQYF.

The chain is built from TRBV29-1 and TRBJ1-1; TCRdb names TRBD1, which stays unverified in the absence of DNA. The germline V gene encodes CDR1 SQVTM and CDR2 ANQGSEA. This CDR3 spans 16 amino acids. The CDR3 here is CSVDGGLYAMDTEAFF. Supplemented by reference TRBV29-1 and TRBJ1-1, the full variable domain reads SAVISQKPSRDICQRGTSLTIQCQVDSQVTMMFWYRQQPGQSLTLIATANQGSEATYESGFVIDKFPISRPNLTFSTLTVSNMSPEDSSIYLCSVDGGLYAMDTEAFFGQGTRLTVV.

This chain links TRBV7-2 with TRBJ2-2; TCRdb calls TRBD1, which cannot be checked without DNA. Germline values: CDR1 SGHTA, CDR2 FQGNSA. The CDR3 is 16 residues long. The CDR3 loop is CASSLFGGGITGELFF.

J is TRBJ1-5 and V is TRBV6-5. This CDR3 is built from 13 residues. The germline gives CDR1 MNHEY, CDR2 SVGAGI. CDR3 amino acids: CASSYSSNQPQHF.

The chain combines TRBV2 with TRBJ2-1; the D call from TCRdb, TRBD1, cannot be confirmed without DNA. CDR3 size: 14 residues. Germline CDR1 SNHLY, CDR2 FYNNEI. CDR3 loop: CASRQGLLVDEQFF.

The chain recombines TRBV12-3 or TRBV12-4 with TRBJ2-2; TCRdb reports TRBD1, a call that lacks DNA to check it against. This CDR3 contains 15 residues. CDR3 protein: CASRVGTGLSGELFF.

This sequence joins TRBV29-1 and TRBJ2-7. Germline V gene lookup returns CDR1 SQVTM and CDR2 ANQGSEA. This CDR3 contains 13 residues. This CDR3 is CSIEDRSSYEQYF.

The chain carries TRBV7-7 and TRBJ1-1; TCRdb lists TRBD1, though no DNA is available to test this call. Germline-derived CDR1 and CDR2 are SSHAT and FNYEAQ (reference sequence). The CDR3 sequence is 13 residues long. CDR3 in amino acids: CASSSSRGTEAFF.

The CDR3: CSVPDRHTEAFF. V is TRBV29-1 and J is TRBJ1-1; TCRdb proposes TRBD1, but this gene call is untestable without DNA. Per the germline V gene, CDR1 is SQVTM and CDR2 is ANQGSEA. The CDR3 contains 12 residues.

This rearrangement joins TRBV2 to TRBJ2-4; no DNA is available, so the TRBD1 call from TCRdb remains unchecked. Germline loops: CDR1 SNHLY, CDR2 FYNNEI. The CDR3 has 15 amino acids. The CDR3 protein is CASQGQEEAKNIQYF. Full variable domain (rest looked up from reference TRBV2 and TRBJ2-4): EPEVTQTPSHQVTQMGQEVILRCVPISNHLYFYWYRQILGQKVEFLVSFYNNEISEKSEIFDDQFSVERPDGSNFTLKIRSTKLEDSAMYFCASQGQEEAKNIQYFGAGTRLSVL.

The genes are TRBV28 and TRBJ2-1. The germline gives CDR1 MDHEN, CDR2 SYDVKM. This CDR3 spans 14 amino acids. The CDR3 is CASSLSSISNEQFF. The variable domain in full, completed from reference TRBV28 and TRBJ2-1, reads DVKVTQSSRYLVKRTGEKVFLECVQDMDHENMFWYRQDPGLGLRLIYFSYDVKMKEKGDIPEGYSVSREKKERFSLILESASTNQTSMYLCASSLSSISNEQFFGPGTRLTVL.

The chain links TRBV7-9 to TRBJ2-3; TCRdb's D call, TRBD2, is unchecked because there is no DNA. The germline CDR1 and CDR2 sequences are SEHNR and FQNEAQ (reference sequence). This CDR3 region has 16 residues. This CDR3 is CASSAPSGRAVDTQYF.